This TCR beta chain appears in the sequencing data of a study of T cell clonotyping in hematopoietic cell transplantation. The study's findings and limits: Pathologically expanded recipient clonotypes increased progressively from day 30 to day 180 as diversity fell.

TCRdb's table, derived via immunoSEQ multiplex PCR, lists solely in-frame clones and lacks some. The sample lists over 15,000 clones; approximately 91% were seen once. Germline lookup yields CDR1 MNHNY and CDR2 SVGAGI (reference sequence). The junction had 4 bases not matched to a gene; V was cut back by 0 bases and J by 2 bases. This CDR3 comprises 16 residues. As regards this clone: Its target is unknown.

The specimen was peripheral blood mononuclear cells. The source is a man aged 40-49 years in good health. Some clones in this sample may be carry-over from other donors' samples. The genes are TRBV6-6 and TRBJ2-7, with TRBD2 identical over 10 bases. The CDR3 sequence is CASSYSGAGGAYEQYF. The DNA for the CDR3 is TGTGCCAGCAGTTACTCAGGAGCGGGGGGGGCCTACGAGCAGTACTTC.